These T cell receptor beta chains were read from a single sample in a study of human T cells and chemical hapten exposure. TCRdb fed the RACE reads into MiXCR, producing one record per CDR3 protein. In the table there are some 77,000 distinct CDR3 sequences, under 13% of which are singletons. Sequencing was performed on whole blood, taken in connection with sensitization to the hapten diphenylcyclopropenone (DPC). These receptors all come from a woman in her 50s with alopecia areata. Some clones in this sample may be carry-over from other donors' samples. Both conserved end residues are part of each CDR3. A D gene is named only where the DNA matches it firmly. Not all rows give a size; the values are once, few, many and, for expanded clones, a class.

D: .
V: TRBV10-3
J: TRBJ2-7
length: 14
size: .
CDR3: CAISESAFNYEQYF
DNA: TGTGCCATCAGTGAGTCAGCGTTCAACTACGAGCAGTACTTC

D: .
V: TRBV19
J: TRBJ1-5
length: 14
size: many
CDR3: CASSIPRGYQPQHF
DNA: TGTGCCAGTAGTATCCCCAGGGGATATCAGCCCCAGCATTTT

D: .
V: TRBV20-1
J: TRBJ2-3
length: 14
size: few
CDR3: CSAPSGSLADTQYF
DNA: TGCAGTGCTCCGTCGGGGAGCCTAGCAGATACGCAGTATTTT

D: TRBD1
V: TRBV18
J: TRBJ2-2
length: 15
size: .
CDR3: CASSPGTGTTGELFF
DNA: TGTGCCAGCTCACCCGGGACAGGAACGACCGGGGAGCTGTTTTTT

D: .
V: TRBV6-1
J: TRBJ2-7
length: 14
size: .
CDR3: CASSEVLGHFEQYF
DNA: TGTGCCAGCAGTGAAGTACTTGGACATTTCGAGCAGTACTTC

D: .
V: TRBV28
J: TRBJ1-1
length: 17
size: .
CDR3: CASSSMSGRALNTEAFF
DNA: TGTGCCAGCAGTTCCATGTCCGGTCGGGCTTTGAACACTGAAGCTTTCTTT

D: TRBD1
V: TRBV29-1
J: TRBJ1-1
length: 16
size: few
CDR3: CSVSGQDNLPDTEAFF
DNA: TGCAGCGTTAGTGGACAGGACAACCTCCCTGACACTGAAGCTTTCTTT

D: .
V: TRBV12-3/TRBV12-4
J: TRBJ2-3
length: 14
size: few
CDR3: CASSSRRNTDTQYF
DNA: TGTGCCAGCAGTTCAAGAAGGAACACAGATACGCAGTATTTT

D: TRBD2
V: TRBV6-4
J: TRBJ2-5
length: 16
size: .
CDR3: CASSDVGGGKEETQYF
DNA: TGTGCCAGCAGTGACGTGGGCGGGGGTAAGGAAGAGACCCAGTACTTC

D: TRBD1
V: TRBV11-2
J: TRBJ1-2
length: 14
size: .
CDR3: CASSPGQGVYGYTF
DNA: TGTGCCAGCAGCCCAGGACAGGGAGTCTATGGCTACACCTTC

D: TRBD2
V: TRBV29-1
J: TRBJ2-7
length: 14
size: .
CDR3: CSVDGTSGSYEQYF
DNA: TGCAGCGTTGATGGGACTAGCGGGTCCTACGAGCAGTACTTC

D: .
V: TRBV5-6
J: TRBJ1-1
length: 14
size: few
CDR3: CASSLYTGPTEAFF
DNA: TGTGCCAGCAGCTTGTATACGGGTCCAACTGAAGCTTTCTTT

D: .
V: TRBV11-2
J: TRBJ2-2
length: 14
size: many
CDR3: CASSFLPLMGELFF
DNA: TGTGCCAGCAGCTTTTTACCCCTAATGGGGGAGCTGTTTTTT

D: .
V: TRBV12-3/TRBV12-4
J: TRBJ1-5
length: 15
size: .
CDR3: CASLPRGGVNQPQHF
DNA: TGTGCCAGCCTCCCAAGGGGGGGGGTCAATCAGCCCCAGCATTTT

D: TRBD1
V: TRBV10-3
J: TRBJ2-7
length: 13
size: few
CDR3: CAISRQGKHEQYF
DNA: TGTGCCATCAGCCGACAGGGAAAGCACGAGCAGTACTTC

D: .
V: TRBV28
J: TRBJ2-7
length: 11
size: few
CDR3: CARGSSYEQYF
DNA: TGTGCCAGGGGGAGCTCCTACGAGCAGTACTTC

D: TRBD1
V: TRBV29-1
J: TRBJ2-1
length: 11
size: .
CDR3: CKTGVGNEQFF
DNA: TGCAAAACAGGGGTCGGAAATGAGCAGTTCTTC

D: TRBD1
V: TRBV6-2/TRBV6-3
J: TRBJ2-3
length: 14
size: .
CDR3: CASSFRGPTDTQYF
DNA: TGTGCCAGCAGTTTCAGGGGGCCAACAGATACGCAGTATTTT

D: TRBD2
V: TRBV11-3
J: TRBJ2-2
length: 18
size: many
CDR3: CASSPRGLAGPNTGELFF
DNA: TGTGCCAGCAGCCCCCGCGGACTAGCGGGACCCAACACCGGGGAGCTGTTTTTT

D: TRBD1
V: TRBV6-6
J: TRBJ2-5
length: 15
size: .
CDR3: CASSTAGTGGETQYF
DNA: TGTGCCAGCAGTACCGCCGGGACAGGGGGAGAGACCCAGTACTTC

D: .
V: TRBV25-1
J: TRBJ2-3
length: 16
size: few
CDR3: CASAEGGRGNQDTQYF
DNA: TGTGCCAGCGCAGAGGGTGGCCGGGGCAATCAGGATACGCAGTATTTT

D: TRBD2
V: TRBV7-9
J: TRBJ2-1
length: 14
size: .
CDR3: CASSAASGYNEQFF
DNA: TGTGCCAGCAGCGCCGCTAGCGGGTACAATGAGCAGTTCTTC

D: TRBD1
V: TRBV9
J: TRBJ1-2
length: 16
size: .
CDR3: CASSPHSRTGNYGYTF
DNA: TGTGCCAGCAGCCCCCACTCCCGGACAGGGAACTATGGCTACACCTTC

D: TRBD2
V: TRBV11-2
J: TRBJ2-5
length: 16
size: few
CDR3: CASSLLTGGSKKTQYF
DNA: TGTGCCAGCAGCTTATTGACGGGAGGGAGTAAGAAGACCCAGTACTTC

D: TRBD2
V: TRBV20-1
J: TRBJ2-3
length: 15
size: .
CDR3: CSANLAGRVKDTQYF
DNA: TGCAGTGCCAATCTAGCGGGAAGGGTGAAAGATACGCAGTATTTT

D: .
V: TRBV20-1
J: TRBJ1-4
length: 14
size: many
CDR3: CSARGLSVPEKLFF
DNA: TGCAGTGCTAGGGGACTTTCAGTCCCTGAAAAACTGTTTTTT

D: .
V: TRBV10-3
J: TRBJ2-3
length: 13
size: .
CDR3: CALEGPGTDTQYF
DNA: TGTGCCCTCGAAGGACCAGGCACAGATACGCAGTATTTT

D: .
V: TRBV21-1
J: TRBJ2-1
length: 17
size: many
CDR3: CASSRTGRPKGYNEQFF
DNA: TGTGCCAGCAGCAGAACTGGACGGCCAAAGGGCTACAATGAGCAGTTCTTC

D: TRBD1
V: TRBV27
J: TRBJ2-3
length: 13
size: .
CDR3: CASSPNRDSSQYF
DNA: TGTGCCAGCAGCCCAAACCGGGACAGCAGCCAGTATTTT

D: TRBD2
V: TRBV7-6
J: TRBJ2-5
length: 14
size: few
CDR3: CASSATSVQETQYF
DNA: TGTGCCAGCAGCGCGACTAGCGTTCAAGAGACCCAGTACTTC

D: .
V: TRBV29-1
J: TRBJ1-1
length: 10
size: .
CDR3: CSVEVGEAFF
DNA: TGCAGCGTTGAAGTCGGAGAAGCTTTCTTT

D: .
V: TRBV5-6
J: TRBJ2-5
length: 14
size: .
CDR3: CASSLAGGAETQYF
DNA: TGTGCCAGCAGCTTGGCGGGGGGCGCGGAGACCCAGTACTTC

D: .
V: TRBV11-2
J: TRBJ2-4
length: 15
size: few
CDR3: CASSSRLLAKNIQYF
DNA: TGTGCCAGCAGCTCACGACTGCTAGCCAAAAACATTCAGTACTTC

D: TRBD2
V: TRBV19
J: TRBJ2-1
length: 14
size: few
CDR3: CATTSGSSYNEQFF
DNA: TGTGCCACCACTAGCGGGAGCTCCTACAATGAGCAGTTCTTC

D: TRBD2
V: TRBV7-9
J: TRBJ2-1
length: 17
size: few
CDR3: CASSPLTSGRFYNEQFF
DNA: TGTGCCAGCAGCCCCCTGACTAGCGGGAGATTCTACAATGAGCAGTTCTTC

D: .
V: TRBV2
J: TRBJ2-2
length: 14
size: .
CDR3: CASSVLRGTGELFF
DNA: TGTGCCAGCAGTGTACTAAGGGGGACCGGGGAGCTGTTTTTT

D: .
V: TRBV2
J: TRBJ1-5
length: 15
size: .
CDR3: CASRALGGNNQPQHF
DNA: TGTGCCAGCAGGGCTTTGGGCGGCAACAATCAGCCCCAGCATTTT

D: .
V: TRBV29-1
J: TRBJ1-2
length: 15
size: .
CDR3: CSVGGTALANYGYTF
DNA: TGCAGCGTTGGGGGGACTGCTTTAGCTAACTATGGCTACACCTTC

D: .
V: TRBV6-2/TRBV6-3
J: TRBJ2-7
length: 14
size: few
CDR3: CASSYAGTNREQYF
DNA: TGTGCCAGCAGTTACGCGGGTACAAACCGAGAGCAGTACTTC

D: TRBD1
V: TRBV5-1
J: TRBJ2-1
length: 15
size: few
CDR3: CASSLWTGVYNEQFF
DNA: TGCGCCAGCAGCTTGTGGACAGGGGTCTACAATGAGCAGTTCTTC

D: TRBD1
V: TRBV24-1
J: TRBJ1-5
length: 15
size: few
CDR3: CATSDSTGKDQPQHF
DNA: TGTGCCACCAGTGACTCGACAGGGAAGGATCAGCCCCAGCATTTT

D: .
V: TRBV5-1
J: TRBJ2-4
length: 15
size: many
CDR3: CASSLAGVAKNIQYF
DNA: TGCGCCAGCAGCTTGGCCGGAGTAGCCAAAAACATTCAGTACTTC

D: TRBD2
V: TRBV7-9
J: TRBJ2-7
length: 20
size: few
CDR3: CASSLGHGTSGRLVGREQYF
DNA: TGTGCCAGCAGCTTAGGCCACGGGACTAGCGGGAGATTGGTCGGCCGGGAGCAGTACTTC

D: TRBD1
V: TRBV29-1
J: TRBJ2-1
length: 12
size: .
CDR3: CSVDRGSNEQFF
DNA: TGCAGCGTAGACAGGGGGAGCAATGAGCAGTTCTTC

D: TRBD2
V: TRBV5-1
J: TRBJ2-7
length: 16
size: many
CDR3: CASSPTTSGSQYEQYF
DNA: TGCGCCAGCAGCCCTACCACTAGCGGGAGTCAGTACGAGCAGTACTTC

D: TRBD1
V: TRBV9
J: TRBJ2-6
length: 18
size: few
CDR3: CASSFPTGESPGANVLTF
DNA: TGTGCCAGCAGCTTCCCGACAGGGGAGTCCCCTGGGGCCAACGTCCTGACTTTC

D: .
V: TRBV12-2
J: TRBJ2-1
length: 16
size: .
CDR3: CASRLPGLAAYNEQFF
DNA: TGTGCAAGTCGCTTACCGGGACTAGCGGCCTACAATGAGCAGTTCTTC

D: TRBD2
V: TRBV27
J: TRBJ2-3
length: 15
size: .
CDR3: CASRIGRAFTDTQYF
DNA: TGTGCCAGCAGAATCGGGAGGGCTTTCACAGATACGCAGTATTTT

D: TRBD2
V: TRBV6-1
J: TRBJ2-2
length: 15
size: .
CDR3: CASSVGLAMAGELFF
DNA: TGTGCCAGCAGTGTAGGACTAGCGATGGCCGGGGAGCTGTTTTTT

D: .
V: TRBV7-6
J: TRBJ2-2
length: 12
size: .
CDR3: CASSSSTGELFF
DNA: TGTGCCAGCAGCTCATCGACCGGGGAGCTGTTTTTT

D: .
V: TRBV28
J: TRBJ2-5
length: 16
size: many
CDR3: CASCALGRRGVETQYF
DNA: TGTGCCAGTTGCGCTTTGGGACGGAGGGGGGTGGAGACCCAGTACTTC

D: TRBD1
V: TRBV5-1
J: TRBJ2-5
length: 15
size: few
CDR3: CASSSVTGPQETQYF
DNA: TGCGCCAGCAGCTCCGTGACAGGGCCCCAAGAGACCCAGTACTTC

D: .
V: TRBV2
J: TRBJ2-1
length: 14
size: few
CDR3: CATKGDSSYNEQFF
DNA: TGTGCGACGAAGGGGGATAGCTCCTACAATGAGCAGTTCTTC